This T cell receptor (beta chain) was recovered during a study of T-cell reconstitution after alpha-beta-depleted transplantation in children (dated by TCRdb to the mid-2010s). Study-level background: Using TCR repertoire profiling, the study quantitatively followed how T-cell immune reconstitution unfolded in children after TCRalphabeta/CD19-depleted allogeneic hematopoietic cell transplantation.

In its sample, this clonotype was seen a few times. It has no known antigen specificity. It has no much larger one-base neighbor in the sample; base qualities were not kept. From a lookup of the germline V gene, CDR1 and CDR2 are MNHEY and SVGAGI. The CDR3 sequence holds 18 residues, the cysteine and phenylalanine included. The read is trimmed to its CDR3 DNA, 54 bases read in frame from base 1. Trimming takes 2 bases from V and 1 base from J, and the germline ends sit 17 bases apart. Libraries were built with PCR. The run used an Illumina HiSeq 2500. TCR libraries were prepared with molecular barcoding, using unique molecular identifiers to normalize TCRbeta repertoire quantification. TCRdb trimmed public reads at Q25 via fastp, called clones via MiXCR and kept in-frame beta chains. Each record represents a unique CDR3 protein, reported with the most common genes and DNA among its rows. The sample records about 610,000 distinct CDR3 sequences, 8% to 11% of which are singletons. The ten top clones hold about 4.2% of the sample.

The sample consisted of PBMCs from the stem cell graft donor, taken from the stem cell graft. The receptor's source is a human donor who donated a stem cell graft to a child with acute myeloid leukemia. This chain is built from TRBV6-5 and TRBJ2-2; there is no confident call for the D gene. CDR3 region: CASSYTLLQPENTGELFF. DNA sequence: TGTGCCAGCAGTTACACTCTTCTGCAGCCGGAGAACACCGGGGAGCTGTTTTTT.